Each of the 19 T cell receptor beta chains below was sequenced from the same sample in a study of blood T cells in healthy people across ages. A sample-barcoded 5' primer and a J-beta primer mix were used in a second PCR of about 7 to 12 cycles. TCRdb re-analysed the 5' RACE reads in MiXCR, keeping a single row per CDR3 protein. The sample contains around 800,000 distinct CDR3 sequences, less than 70% of which appear only once. Sequenced material: blood. The receptors shown here come from a man older than 75 in good health.

The rearrangement joins TRBV7-9 to TRBJ2-1, with a tentative D call TRBD1 (6 bases). V was cut by 3 bases and J by 0 bases, with 12 bases left in between. The CDR3 consists of 16 residues. Germline CDR1 is SEHNR and CDR2 is FQNEAQ (reference sequence). This chain's CDR3 is CASSLGATASYNEQFF. The CDR3 DNA reads TGTGCCAGCAGCTTGGGGGCCACGGCCTCCTACAATGAGCAGTTCTTC.

This clonotype was detected once. The chain links TRBV12-5 to TRBJ2-3, with 10 bases matching TRBD2. Per germline, CDR1 LGHNT and CDR2 FRNRAP. CDR3 length: 19 amino acids. V lost 7 bases, J lost 14 bases, and 30 bases stayed unmatched. This CDR3 reads CASVKTPGLASVGHRYAYF. CDR3 coding DNA: TGTGCTAGTGTCAAAACGCCGGGACTAGCGTCTGTGGGGCACAGATACGCGTATTTT.

The J gene is TRBJ2-1, the V gene TRBV29-1; D might be TRBD2 (6 bases). Germline V gene data show CDR1 as SQVTM and CDR2 as ANQGSEA. The V and J ends lost 5 bases and 8 bases respectively, with 13 bases between them. This CDR3 spans 12 amino acids. CDR3 sequence: CSVTMTGDEQFF. For the CDR3, the DNA is TGCAGCGTTACCATGACGGGGGATGAGCAGTTCTTC.

This clonotype was found a few times. The CDR3 DNA follows: TGTGCCAGCAGCTTTCCCCGAGGACCGCAAGAGACCCAGTACTTC. It translates to CASSFPRGPQETQYF. J is TRBJ2-5 and V is TRBV11-2; D call uncertain. V was trimmed by 3 bases and J by 2 bases, leaving 13 bases between them. The CDR3 contains 15 residues. Germline assignment: CDR1 SGHAT and CDR2 FQNNGV.

The genes are TRBV5-4 and TRBJ2-7, with D unresolved. The last part of the DNA fits TRBJ2-5 better; the J call may be wrong. The CDR3 consists of 16 residues. Germline V lookup: CDR1 SGHNT, CDR2 YYREEE (reference sequence). CDR3 protein: CASSLGLGKSVETQYF. The CDR3 DNA is TGTGCCAGCAGCTTGGGTTTAGGGAAAAGCGTAGAGACCCAGTACTTC.

The CDR3 sequence is CASSQGTTVLYEQYF. The CDR3 DNA reads as TGTGCCAGCAGCCAAGGGACTACCGTACTCTACGAGCAGTACTTC. J is TRBJ2-7 and V is TRBV3-1; TRBD2 is a possible D gene (6 bases). CDR1 is LGHDT, CDR2 YNNKEL, per germline (reference sequence). Trimming pared 1 base from V and 3 bases from J, leaving 13 bases between. The CDR3 extends over 15 amino acids.

The CDR3 reads CSARAPRTPSYNEQFF. CDR3 nucleotides: TGCAGTGCTAGAGCTCCGCGGACTCCGTCCTACAATGAGCAGTTCTTC. The rearrangement links TRBV20-1 to TRBJ2-1; weak D call: TRBD2 (5 bases). Trimming shortened V by 1 base and J by 1 base, and 14 bases separated the two germline ends. This CDR3 has 16 residues. In germline, CDR1 is DFQATT, CDR2 SNEGSKA (reference sequence).

The DNA for the CDR3 is TGTGCCAGCAGTGAAGTTGGAGCTTGGAGTGAGCAGTACTTC. It translates to CASSEVGAWSEQYF. The chain joins TRBV2 to TRBJ2-7; D ambiguous. The CDR3 contains 14 residues. V was cut by 1 base and J by 7 bases, with 14 bases left in between. The germline gives CDR1 SNHLY, CDR2 FYNNEI.

Comments on this clonotype: Its ends do not fully match the called genes, so a read error is possible. The CDR3 nucleotides are TGTGCCAGCAGCCCTAGTAACAGGGGCCAAGAGATCCAGTACTTC. This gives the protein CASSPSNRGQEIQYF. This chain links TRBV5-5 with TRBJ2-5, with 7 bases fitting TRBD1. The CDR3 length is 15 residues. From germline, CDR1 is SGHKS and CDR2 YYEKEE (reference sequence).

This clonotype came up a few times. The rearrangement joins TRBV6-1 to TRBJ1-2, with D possibly TRBD1 on 5 matching bases. There are 15 residues in the CDR3. Trimming took 1 base from V and 4 from J, leaving 13 bases between them. Per the germline V gene, CDR1 is MNHNS and CDR2 is SASEGT. CDR3 in DNA: TGTGCCAGCAGTGAAGGTGGGGGTGGAACCTATGGCTACACCTTC. It codes for CASSEGGGGTYGYTF.

V gene TRBV3-1 combines with J gene TRBJ2-1, with D uncertain. The germline V gene encodes CDR1 LGHDT and CDR2 YNNKEL (reference sequence). V was trimmed by 1 base and J by 6 bases, leaving 10 bases between them. The CDR3 extends over 14 amino acids. The CDR3 DNA follows: TGTGCCAGCAGCCAAGTACCCCATGCCAATGAGCAGTTCTTC. Residues: CASSQVPHANEQFF.

This clonotype was counted a few times. The chain is built from TRBV12-5 and TRBJ2-1; 9 nucleotides align to TRBD2. The V and J ends lost 5 bases and 4 bases, in that order; junction bases with no gene match: 15. The germline gives CDR1 LGHNT, CDR2 FRNRAP. The CDR3 length is 18 residues. The CDR3 sequence: CASGPPWASGKGYNEQFF. Here the CDR3 DNA reads TGTGCTAGTGGTCCCCCCTGGGCTAGCGGGAAGGGTTACAATGAGCAGTTCTTC.

For the CDR3, the DNA is TGCGCCAGCAGCCTACGGGAGACTAGCGGGAAAGAGACCCAGTACTTC. Encoded protein: CASSLRETSGKETQYF. V usage is TRBV4-1 and J usage is TRBJ2-4; 11 bases align to TRBD2. The J call may be mistaken, given a closer DNA end match to TRBJ2-5. The germline V gene has CDR1 MGHRA and CDR2 YSYEKL. This CDR3 is built from 16 residues.

The table lists this clonotype with many counts. The chain carries TRBV6-6 and TRBJ2-4; D might be TRBD1 or TRBD2, each matching 5 bases. The CDR3 is made up of 17 amino acids. The germline gives CDR1 MNHNY, CDR2 SVGAGI (reference sequence). Trimming removed 2 bases from V and 0 bases from J, with 14 bases in between. This CDR3 reads CASSYPGSGLAKNIQYF. The CDR3, as DNA: TGTGCCAGCAGTTACCCGGGCTCGGGGCTAGCCAAAAACATTCAGTACTTC.

The chain couples TRBV20-1 to TRBJ2-5; TRBD1 might be the D (6 bases). V lost 0 bases, J lost 2 bases, and 22 bases lay in between. This CDR3 is 18 amino acids long. The germline CDR1 and CDR2 sequences are DFQATT and SNEGSKA (reference sequence). The chain's CDR3 is CSARDEGESRPFQETQYF. CDR3 coding DNA: TGCAGTGCTAGAGATGAGGGGGAGTCGCGGCCCTTTCAAGAGACCCAGTACTTC.

The chain links TRBV5-1 to TRBJ2-1; 12 nucleotides match TRBD2. CDR3 length: 14 residues. Trimming removed 4 bases from V and 10 bases from J; junction bases left unmatched: 6. Germline loops: CDR1 SGHRS, CDR2 YFSETQ. CDR3 residues: CASSVGTSGWEQFF. The CDR3 nucleotides read TGCGCCAGCAGCGTCGGGACTAGCGGGTGGGAGCAGTTCTTC.

There are a few counts of this clonotype. The chain couples TRBV7-6 to TRBJ2-7; a possible D gene is TRBD1 (6 bases). The CDR3 is made up of 14 amino acids. Between the trimmed V and J ends, which lost 1 base and 5 bases, there was a span of 12 bases. CDR1 and CDR2 from the germline V gene are SGHVS and FNYEAQ. CDR3 residues: CASSLVQGSHEQYF. As DNA, the CDR3 is TGTGCCAGCAGCTTAGTACAGGGTTCCCACGAGCAGTACTTC.

This clonotype came up a few times. The chain couples TRBV29-1 to TRBJ1-3; 7 bases align to TRBD1. The CDR3 has 12 residues. The germline CDR1 and CDR2 sequences are SQVTM and ANQGSEA. Germline trimming cut 3 bases from V and 4 bases from J; bases unmatched to any gene: 0. The CDR3 DNA reads as TGCAGCGTTGAGGGACAGGGAAACACCATATATTTT. Residues: CSVEGQGNTIYF.

This chain joins TRBV29-1 and TRBJ2-3; 10 bases agree with TRBD2. The CDR3 contains 15 residues. The junction had 7 bases not matched to a gene; V was cut back by 5 bases and J by 2 bases. Germline V gene data show CDR1 as SQVTM and CDR2 as ANQGSEA. As DNA, the CDR3 is TGCAGCGTTCAAATGACTAGCGGGCTCACAGATACGCAGTATTTT. Encoded protein: CSVQMTSGLTDTQYF.